A selection of T cell receptor beta chains follows, all from one sample in a study of beta chain features in type 1 diabetes. The table came from immunoSEQ multiplex PCR; TCRdb's copy has only in-frame clones and leaves some out. The sample holds around 300,000 clones, 7% to 9% seen once. The sample comprised central memory CD4+ T cells from blood. All receptors come from a woman in her late teens or twenties in good health. Both conserved end residues are trimmed from each CDR3.

ASSLGTGKAGELF,TRBV4-2,TRBJ2-2
SVIRGLVTEAF,TRBV29-1,TRBJ1-1
ASSVGPNEYTIY,TRBV9,TRBJ1-3
ASSLGGQANSPLH,TRBV7-9,TRBJ1-6
ASSPVRQNTGELF,TRBV7-8,TRBJ2-2
ASSLISSMMNTEAF,TRBV7-9,TRBJ1-1
ASIFAQGNGYT,TRBV2,TRBJ1-2
ASSRSVGGSGANVLT,TRBV5-4,TRBJ2-6
ASSLGAGGPYTQY,TRBV9,TRBJ2-3
ASSQEGNQPQH,TRBV14,TRBJ1-5
ASRTGQGTGELF,TRBV27,TRBJ2-2
ASSASGANTGELF,TRBV9,TRBJ2-2
ASSFNRVKLY,TRBV11-3,TRBJ1-3
ASRKVKGLTYEQY,TRBV6-1,TRBJ2-7
ASSSDIYYEQY,TRBV7-8,TRBJ2-7
ASSEGGLAAREY,TRBV2,TRBJ2-5
ASSQVGGTDLYEQY,TRBV4-3,TRBJ2-7
ASSGSYYEQY,TRBV5-6,TRBJ2-7
ASSSPKGYTGELF,TRBV6-5,TRBJ2-2
ASSLGSAWNSNQPQH,TRBV7-2,TRBJ1-5
ASSNGRDTGELF,TRBV19,TRBJ2-2
ASSEASPETGELF,TRBV6-1,TRBJ2-2
ASSQGDSWDEQF,TRBV4-1,TRBJ2-1
ASSPAGDRWEQF,TRBV28,TRBJ2-1
ASSQAGTRENIQY,TRBV5-4,TRBJ2-4
SVRQGAPPEQF,TRBV29-1,TRBJ2-1
ASRRTVQETQY,TRBV6-5,TRBJ2-5
ASSPPQGRDTQY,TRBV18,TRBJ2-3
ATSIDPRDRGEAF,TRBV15,TRBJ1-1
ASSLAVVAVSTDTQY,TRBV7-2,TRBJ2-3
ASSLGGYYNSPLH,TRBV28,TRBJ1-6
ASSLTQNQETQY,TRBV28,TRBJ2-5
AWSKVGGISYEQY,TRBV30,TRBJ2-7